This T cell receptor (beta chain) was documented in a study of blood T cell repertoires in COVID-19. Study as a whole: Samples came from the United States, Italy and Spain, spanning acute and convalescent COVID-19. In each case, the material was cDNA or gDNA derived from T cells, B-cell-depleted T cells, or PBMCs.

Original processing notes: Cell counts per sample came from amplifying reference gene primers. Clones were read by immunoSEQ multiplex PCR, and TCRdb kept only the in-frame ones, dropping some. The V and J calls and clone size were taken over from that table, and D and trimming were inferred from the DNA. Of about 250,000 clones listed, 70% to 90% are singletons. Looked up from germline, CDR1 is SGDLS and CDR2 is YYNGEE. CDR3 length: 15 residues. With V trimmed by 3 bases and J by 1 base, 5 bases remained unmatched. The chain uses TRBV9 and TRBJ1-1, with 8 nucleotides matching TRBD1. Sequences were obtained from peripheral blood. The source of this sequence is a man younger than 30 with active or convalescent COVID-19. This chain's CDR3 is CASSAGTGENTEAFF. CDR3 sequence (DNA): TGTGCCAGCAGCGCCGGGACAGGCGAGAACACTGAAGCTTTCTTT.